Each of the 24 T cell receptor beta chains below was sequenced from the same sample in a study of tumour-infiltrating T cells in Burkitt lymphoma. Assay used: immunoSEQ multiplex PCR; TCRdb lists only in-frame clones, some missing. The sample has around 48,000 clones, 30% to 40% seen once; the top ten hold over 2.5%. The sample taken for sequencing was tumor tissue. These receptor sequences come from a human donor with Burkitt lymphoma.

This clone was counted a few times. This sequence joins TRBV9 and TRBJ2-5; D might be TRBD2 (6 bases). From germline, CDR1 is SGDLS and CDR2 YYNGEE. Between the trimmed V and J ends, which lost 0 bases and 4 bases, there was a span of 13 bases. The CDR3 is made up of 15 amino acids. CDR3 residues: CASSVGVREGETQYF. The DNA for the CDR3 is TGTGCCAGCAGCGTAGGTGTGCGGGAAGGAGAGACCCAGTACTTC.

Only a few counts were recorded for this clone. The rearrangement joins TRBV15 to TRBJ1-4; D ambiguous. This CDR3 has 12 residues. In germline, CDR1 is LNHNV, CDR2 YYDKDF (reference sequence). V was pared by 1 base and J by 6 bases, with 3 bases between. The CDR3 spells CATSRGDEKLFF. Here the CDR3 DNA reads TGTGCCACCAGCAGAGGGGATGAAAAACTGTTTTTT.

This rearrangement joins TRBV4-1 to TRBJ1-4; TRBD1 might be the D (6 bases). V dropped 0 bases and J dropped 8 bases, with 13 bases sitting between them. The CDR3 runs 15 residues. Germline V lookup: CDR1 MGHRA, CDR2 YSYEKL. CDR3: CASSQDRGVREKLFF. The CDR3 bases are TGCGCCAGCAGCCAAGACAGGGGAGTGAGGGAAAAACTGTTTTTT.

The V gene is TRBV5-1, the J gene TRBJ1-4, with 7 positions matching TRBD1. The germline gives CDR1 SGHRS, CDR2 YFSETQ. The trim removed 1 base at V and 8 bases at J, leaving 14 bases unmatched. The CDR3 extends over 17 amino acids. The CDR3 protein is CASSLRTGSGGSEKLFF. The CDR3 DNA reads as TGCGCCAGCAGCTTGCGGACAGGCTCAGGTGGAAGCGAAAAACTGTTTTTT.

This chain uses TRBV19 with TRBJ1-4; D not certain. CDR3 length: 12 amino acids. The ends were cut back, 5 bases at V and 7 bases at J, with 8 bases in the middle. Germline V lookup: CDR1 LNHDA, CDR2 SQIVND (reference sequence). In nucleotides, the CDR3 is TGTGCCAGTAGTGCCAGCATTGAAAAACTGTTTTTT. This codes for CASSASIEKLFF.

The V gene is TRBV10-3, the J gene TRBJ1-4; D uncertain. V was trimmed by 11 bases and J by 5 bases, leaving 15 bases between them. The CDR3 runs to 13 residues. CDR1 ENHRY and CDR2 SYGVKD come from the germline V gene. The CDR3 region is CAGSDGKNEKLFF. The CDR3 DNA sequence: TGTGCCGGCTCGGACGGAAAGAATGAAAAACTGTTTTTT.

The chain employs TRBV5-1 and TRBJ1-3; 7 bases line up with TRBD1. Germline V gene sequence: CDR1 SGHRS, CDR2 YFSETQ. The CDR3 is 17 amino acids. The V segment lost 3 bases and the J segment 2 bases; nucleotides outside the gene matches: 11. The CDR3 reads CASSWGTDPSAGNTIYF. In DNA, the CDR3 is TGCGCCAGCAGCTGGGGGACAGACCCCTCGGCTGGAAACACCATATATTTT.

This clone was counted between two and nine times. The rearrangement uses TRBV25-1 and TRBJ2-5; D may be TRBD1 (5 bases). The CDR3 length is 15 residues. Trimming left V 3 bases short and J 1 base short, with 12 bases between. The germline gives CDR1 MGHDK, CDR2 SYGVNS. CDR3 nucleotides: TGTGCCAGCAGTGATTGGGGCAGGGCCCAAGAGACCCAGTACTTC. It specifies CASSDWGRAQETQYF.

The V and J genes are TRBV6-6 and TRBJ2-7; D possibly matches TRBD1 or TRBD2 (5 bases each). V lost 4 bases and J lost 7, with 11 bases in between. The CDR3 is made up of 12 amino acids. The germline V gene encodes CDR1 MNHNY and CDR2 SVGAGI (reference sequence). Here the CDR3 reads CASSWGTAEQYF. The CDR3 region has the DNA TGTGCCAGCAGTTGGGGGACGGCAGAGCAGTACTTC.

This clone was recorded a few times. The V gene is TRBV4-3, the J gene TRBJ1-6; D uncertain. The V end was cut by 1 base, the J end by 7 bases, with 8 bases between. The CDR3 spans 14 residues. Germline lookup yields CDR1 LGHNA and CDR2 YSLEER. The DNA of the CDR3 is TGCGCCAGCAGCCAAGTTGTTAGGAATTCACCCCTCCACTTT. It specifies CASSQVVRNSPLHF.

This rearrangement joins TRBV5-1 to TRBJ2-7, with 10 bases aligning to TRBD1. This CDR3 is 16 amino acids long. Germline CDR1 is SGHRS and CDR2 is YFSETQ. With V trimmed by 1 base and J by 1 base, 5 bases remained unmatched. The CDR3 loop reads CASSLLPGQGSYEQYF. The CDR3 DNA is TGCGCCAGCAGCTTGCTACCGGGACAGGGGTCCTACGAGCAGTACTTC.

This clone was counted between two and nine times. The chain has TRBV7-2 and TRBJ2-5; the D gene is possibly TRBD2 (7 bases). The CDR3 sequence is 13 residues long. CDR1 is SGHTA and CDR2 is FQGNSA in the germline V gene. V lost 0 bases and J 8 bases, leaving 10 bases between the germline ends. DNA for the CDR3: TGTGCCAGCAGCTTAGCGGGGGGGCCCACCCAGTACTTC. It translates to CASSLAGGPTQYF.

The V and J genes are TRBV29-1 and TRBJ1-1, with D maybe TRBD1 (5 bases). CDR1 and CDR2 (germline): SQVTM, ANQGSEA. Trimming cost V 7 bases and J 1 base, with 16 bases left between them. The CDR3 is 14 amino acids. The CDR3 DNA is TGCAGCGGCGGGGGGAGACTGACGAACACTGAAGCTTTCTTT. It is translated as CSGGGRLTNTEAFF.

V usage is TRBV6-5 and J usage is TRBJ2-7; D is unclear. Per germline, CDR1 MNHEY and CDR2 SVGAGI. The CDR3 extends over 13 amino acids. V lost 4 bases, J lost 0 bases, and 7 bases lay in between. CDR3: CASSSASSYEQYF. CDR3 DNA: TGTGCCAGCAGTTCGGCTAGCTCCTACGAGCAGTACTTC.

In this sample, this clone turned up a few times. This chain connects TRBV2 to TRBJ1-1, with TRBD1 as a possible D gene (5 bases). The V end lost 6 bases, the J end lost 3 bases, and 8 bases lay between the germline ends. Per the germline V gene, CDR1 is SNHLY and CDR2 is FYNNEI. The CDR3 loop spans 12 amino acids. CDR3 DNA: TGTGCCAGCAGGGGGGAGGACACTGAAGCTTTCTTT. Translating it yields CASRGEDTEAFF.

The chain has TRBV29-1 and TRBJ2-2, with TRBD1 matching 8 bases. Unmatched junction bases numbered 3, after V lost 6 bases and J lost 6 bases. The CDR3 length is 12 residues. The germline V gene has CDR1 SQVTM and CDR2 ANQGSEA. CDR3 sequence reads: CSVDREAGELFF. The CDR3 DNA sequence: TGCAGCGTGGACAGGGAGGCCGGGGAGCTGTTTTTT.

This clone was observed a few times. The chain links TRBV7-2 to TRBJ2-2, with 9 bases lining up with TRBD2. The V and J ends lost 0 bases and 8 bases, in that order; junction bases with no gene match: 7. The germline CDR1 and CDR2 sequences are SGHTA and FQGNSA. The CDR3 has 16 residues. CDR3 bases: TGTGCCAGCAGCTTAGCCCCCAGGCGGGAGGGAGGGGAGCTGTTTTTT. Protein: CASSLAPRREGGELFF.

The chain has TRBV19 and TRBJ1-5; D may be TRBD1 (5 bases). This CDR3 is 12 amino acids long. The V gene lost 10 bases and the J gene lost 10 bases, with 17 bases spanning the gap. Germline V CDR1 and CDR2: LNHDA, SQIVND (reference sequence). The CDR3 protein is CATTFGGQPQHF. Here the CDR3 DNA reads TGTGCCACAACCTTCGGGGGTCAACCCCAGCATTTT.

CDR3 bases: TGTGCCAGCAGCCACACGCAGGGTAATGGTGGGGAGCTGTTTTTT. Translated: CASSHTQGNGGELFF. V is TRBV6-6 and J is TRBJ2-2; tentatively, D is TRBD1 (5 bases). The CDR3 extends over 15 amino acids. Germline loops: CDR1 MNHNY, CDR2 SVGAGI (reference sequence). Trimming took off 6 bases at V and 8 bases at J, with 19 bases between the two ends.

This clone was observed a few times. The chain couples TRBV18 to TRBJ1-2; TRBD1 might be the D (6 bases). Germline V gene sequence: CDR1 KGHSH, CDR2 LQKENI. Trimming took 4 bases from V and 4 from J, leaving 25 bases between them. The CDR3 has 18 amino acids. This CDR3 reads CASSQFISGAWGPYGYTF. The CDR3 nucleotides are TGTGCCAGCTCACAATTCATCTCAGGGGCCTGGGGACCCTATGGCTACACCTTC.

Worth noting for this clone: Other DNA sequences in this sample translate to the same CDR3. CDR3 coding DNA: TGTGCCAGCAGGGCCGACAGGGGTGGCACTGAAGCTTTCTTT. Its protein is CASRADRGGTEAFF. The chain recombines TRBV2 with TRBJ1-1, with 8 nucleotides matching TRBD1. The CDR3 is 14 residues long. Trimming at V came to 6 bases and at J to 4 bases, leaving 7 bases not matched to a gene. In germline, CDR1 is SNHLY, CDR2 FYNNEI.

The chain carries TRBV6-5 and TRBJ2-7, with D possibly being TRBD1 (6 bases). This CDR3 spans 14 amino acids. V was cut by 10 bases and J by 3 bases, with 19 bases left in between. Germline lookup yields CDR1 MNHEY and CDR2 SVGAGI. The CDR3 spells CATNPPGHLYEQYF. The CDR3 DNA follows: TGTGCCACCAACCCCCCGGGACACCTCTACGAGCAGTACTTC.

CDR3 bases: TGTGCCAGCAGCAAAAGTGGACAGGGGCAATCCTACGAGCAGTACTTC. The encoded protein is CASSKSGQGQSYEQYF. This sequence joins TRBV5-4 and TRBJ2-7; 9 bases map to TRBD1. Germline values: CDR1 SGHNT, CDR2 YYREEE (reference sequence). The junction had 9 bases not matched to a gene; V was cut back by 4 bases and J by 1 base. The CDR3 sequence is 16 residues long.

The genes are TRBV4-2 and TRBJ1-3, with D possibly matching TRBD1 (5 bases). Germline CDR1 LGHNA, CDR2 YNFKEQ. V lost 1 base to trimming and J lost 2 bases, with 9 bases between them. The CDR3 extends over 15 amino acids. The CDR3, as DNA: TGTGCCAGCAGCCAAGTGGGGCAGACTGGAAACACCATATATTTT. This translates into CASSQVGQTGNTIYF.